This TCR beta chain was recovered during a study of T cells in Graves' hyperthyroidism and ophthalmopathy. Study-level background: Peripheral blood draws took place at initial diagnosis, ahead of any treatment.

Regions amplified from RNA transcripts were the TCR beta CDR3 regions. An initial round of RT-PCR targeting the TCR CDR3 relied on the HTBI primer set. In TCRdb, the multiplex PCR reads were re-called with MiXCR into one record per CDR3 protein. The data contain 350,000 or so distinct CDR3 sequences, 21% of them seen just once; the ten biggest clones take up over 40%. The CDR3 length is 13 residues. The V and J ends lost 3 bases and 10 bases respectively, with 13 bases between them. Per germline, CDR1 MGHDK and CDR2 SYGVNS. General study findings and limits: Blood shared most expanded thyroid clonotypes above 0.001.

This clonotype was seen only a few times. Its target is not known. Graves' hyperthyroidism qualified as stable when ophthalmopathy did not progress within 18 months. Clinical symptoms, serum thyroxine, TRAb, thyroid ultrasound and orbital computed tomography informed diagnoses. The TCR was taken from a woman between 50 and 59 years old with Graves' hyperthyroidism. Sequenced: blood. This rearrangement joins TRBV25-1 to TRBJ2-1; D is possibly TRBD2 (7 bases). The CDR3 loop reads CASSEGGPQEQFF. The CDR3 bases are TGTGCCAGCAGTGAGGGGGGGCCACAAGAGCAGTTCTTC.